These 4 T cell receptor beta chains came from one sample sequenced in a study of T cell changes during pregnancy in multiple sclerosis. The method was immunoSEQ multiplex PCR; TCRdb's version includes in-frame clones alone and lacks a portion of them. The sample lists 95,000 to 100,000 clones; roughly nine tenths were seen once. The source material was peripheral blood, sampled after pregnancy. The receptor set was obtained from a female donor in good health, enrolled as a control in a pregnancy study.

V is TRBV5-1 and J is TRBJ2-3; 11 bases match TRBD2. The junction had 4 bases not matched to a gene; V was cut back by 4 bases and J by 0 bases. From germline, CDR1 is SGHRS and CDR2 YFSETQ. CDR3 size: 16 residues. The CDR3 DNA follows: TGCGCCAGCAGCCCAAGGACTAGCGGGAGCACAGATACGCAGTATTTT. This encodes CASSPRTSGSTDTQYF.

The chain has TRBV10-3 and TRBJ2-1, with 13 bases matching TRBD2. This CDR3 is built from 16 residues. The V segment lost 4 bases and the J segment 6 bases; nucleotides outside the gene matches: 6. Germline assignment: CDR1 ENHRY and CDR2 SYGVKD. CDR3 nucleotides: TGTGCCATCAGTGGGACTAGCGGGGGCGGCGGCAATGAGCAGTTCTTC. It is translated as CAISGTSGGGGNEQFF.

This chain uses TRBV4-2 with TRBJ2-7; D gene unclear. Between the trimmed V and J ends, which lost 0 bases and 3 bases, there was a span of 15 bases. The CDR3 spans 16 residues. Germline V gives CDR1 LGHNA, CDR2 YNFKEQ. CDR3 coding DNA: TGTGCCAGCAGCCAAGATCGGGTAGCTGGTAGCTACGAGCAGTACTTC. This encodes CASSQDRVAGSYEQYF.

This sequence joins TRBV7-8 and TRBJ1-1, with no clear D. The CDR3 totals 13 residues. The V gene lost 1 base and the J gene lost 6 bases, with 9 bases spanning the gap. Per the germline V gene, CDR1 is SGHVS and CDR2 is FQNEAQ. DNA of the CDR3: TGTGCCAGCAGCTTAGGACCAGCGGCTGAAGCTTTCTTT. It codes for CASSLGPAAEAFF.